This T cell receptor beta chain was sequenced in a study of control samples from healthy donors and cancer patients. The CDR3 sequence is 11 residues long. The V and J ends lost 6 bases and 9 bases respectively, with 9 bases between them. CDR1 and CDR2 (germline): SGHNT, YENEEA. Method: immunoSEQ multiplex PCR; TCRdb's copy keeps in-frame clones and lacks some. The data contain some 130,000 clones, around 90% of them singletons. The clonotype originates from a man aged 25-40 years in good health. The chain joins TRBV11-3 to TRBJ2-1; D may be TRBD2 (5 bases). Sample: blood. The CDR3 reads CASSQRGEQFF. The CDR3 bases are TGTGCCAGCAGTCAACGGGGTGAGCAGTTCTTC.